The present entry profiles one TCR beta chain with its context. The germline V gene has CDR1 LGHNA and CDR2 YSLEER. With 4 bases clipped from V and 9 bases from J, the junction kept 8 bases outside the gene matches. This CDR3 contains 15 residues. This entry is derived from a study of blood T cell repertoires in COVID-19. TCRdb's copy holds only in-frame clones and misses some; the assay was immunoSEQ multiplex PCR. Here the sample spans fewer than 75,000 clones, 70% to 90% being singletons. This sequence joins TRBV4-3 and TRBJ1-6, with 8 nucleotides matching TRBD1. The sequencing sample was made of peripheral blood. The source of this sequence is a man aged 60 to 75 with active or convalescent COVID-19. The CDR3 region is CASSRTGGISSPLHF. In DNA form, the CDR3 reads TGCGCCAGCAGCCGCACAGGGGGGATTAGTTCACCCCTCCACTTT.